The 14 T cell receptor beta chains presented below share a single source sample, sequenced in a study of identifying expanded T cells in peripheral blood (dated by TCRdb to 2018 to 2020). Receptor amplification or capture employed the immunoSEQ multiplex PCR assay. TCRdb holds this immuneACCESS table with in-frame rearrangements only. Some clones are missing; in checked studies, unresolved V genes explain under half, and the rest has no known cause. This sample lists 100,000 or so clones; over 80% were detected once. In total, the top ten clones hold about 5.5% of the sample. Input material: blood. The source of these receptors is a person aged 18 to 69 in good health.

This chain links TRBV7-6 with TRBJ1-2; 9 bases match TRBD1. In germline, CDR1 is SGHVS, CDR2 FNYEAQ. The CDR3 runs 14 residues. V was pared by 6 bases and J by 8 bases, with 10 bases of the junction left unmatched. The CDR3 coding sequence is TGTGCCAGCAGTAATCACAGGGGGCCTGAGGGCTACACCTTC. This translates into CASSNHRGPEGYTF.

The chain recombines TRBV6-1 with TRBJ1-2, with D hard to call. Germline CDR1 and CDR2: MNHNS and SASEGT. Trimming removed 8 bases at V and 0 bases at J, with 4 bases between. This CDR3 has 11 amino acids. The CDR3 reads CASFTNYGYTF. The CDR3 region has the DNA TGTGCCAGCTTTACTAACTATGGCTACACCTTC.

The CDR3 DNA reads as TGCGCCAGCAGCTTGGGGGGAGCAATACTCGGTGGCTACACCTTC. As protein: CASSLGGAILGGYTF. The V call is TRBV5-1, the J call TRBJ1-2; unclear D gene. The CDR3 runs 15 residues. Trimming took off 0 bases at V and 7 bases at J, with 16 bases between the two ends. Germline CDR1 reads SGHRS; CDR2 reads YFSETQ. The variable domain in full, with the rest retrieved from reference TRBV5-1 and TRBJ1-2, is KAGVTQTPRYLIKTRGQQVTLSCSPISGHRSVSWYQQTPGQGLQFLFEYFSETQRNKGNFPGRFSGRQFSNSRSEMNVSTLELGDSALYLCASSLGGAILGGYTFGSGTRLTVV.

This chain's CDR3 is CSWFRITDTQYF. CDR3 bases: TGCAGCTGGTTTCGTATTACAGATACGCAGTATTTT. The chain joins TRBV29-1 to TRBJ2-3, with no clear D. Germline V gene sequence: CDR1 SQVTM, CDR2 ANQGSEA. The CDR3 covers 12 residues. Trimming took 8 bases from V and 3 from J, leaving 12 bases between them.

This clone has only a few counts. This chain connects TRBV11-2 to TRBJ2-2; a possible D gene is TRBD2 (6 bases). Trimming took 5 bases from V and 0 from J, leaving 10 bases between them. Germline assignment: CDR1 SGHAT and CDR2 FQNNGV. This CDR3 is 15 amino acids long. The CDR3, as DNA: TGTGCCAGCAGCCAGGGACTGACGAACACCGGGGAGCTGTTTTTT. Translation gives CASSQGLTNTGELFF.

V gene TRBV7-2 combines with J gene TRBJ2-3, with D possibly TRBD2 on 5 matching bases. V was clipped by 0 bases and J by 3 bases, with 10 bases between them. The CDR3 extends over 15 amino acids. The germline V gene encodes CDR1 SGHTA and CDR2 FQGNSA. The CDR3 sequence is CASSLASVTTDTQYF. The CDR3 DNA follows: TGTGCCAGCAGCTTAGCTAGCGTGACTACAGATACGCAGTATTTT.

The V gene is TRBV19, the J gene TRBJ1-2, with a weak D call TRBD1 (5 bases). Germline V gene data show CDR1 as LNHDA and CDR2 as SQIVND (reference sequence). CDR3 size: 16 residues. V shed 1 base and J shed 0 bases, with 12 bases lying between them. CDR3 DNA sequence: TGTGCCAGTAGTATAGTGGGGGTCGGAGCTAACTATGGCTACACCTTC. Translating it yields CASSIVGVGANYGYTF. The full variable domain, its missing parts supplied by reference TRBV19 and TRBJ1-2, is DGGITQSPKYLFRKEGQNVTLSCEQNLNHDAMYWYRQDPGQGLRLIYYSQIVNDFQKGDIAEGYSVSREKKESFPLTVTSAQKNPTAFYLCASSIVGVGANYGYTFGSGTRLTVV.

This chain connects TRBV7-9 to TRBJ2-5, with 7 bases matching TRBD1. The DNA end is more similar to TRBJ2-7, so the J call may be wrong. CDR3 length: 12 residues. Germline V gene data show CDR1 as SEHNR and CDR2 as FQNEAQ (reference sequence). CDR3 sequence (DNA): TGTGCCAGCAGCCAAACAGGGGACGAGCAGTACTTC. Translating gives CASSQTGDEQYF.

This clone was recorded a few times. The chain links TRBV7-8 to TRBJ1-5; no definite D call. V lost 1 base to trimming and J lost 4 bases, with 2 bases between them. The CDR3 is made up of 12 amino acids. CDR1 is SGHVS, CDR2 FQNEAQ, per germline. The CDR3 region has the DNA TGTGCCAGCAGCTTAGTAAATCAGCCCCAGCATTTT. Translating gives CASSLVNQPQHF.

The chain has TRBV5-4 and TRBJ2-3; 8 nucleotides agree with TRBD1. Germline lookup yields CDR1 SGHNT and CDR2 YYREEE (reference sequence). CDR3 length: 16 residues. V gave up 4 bases and J gave up 3 bases; unmatched junction bases: 10. The DNA of the CDR3 is TGTGCCAGCAGCCTGATTGGCCGACAGGGGACAGATACGCAGTATTTT. Protein: CASSLIGRQGTDTQYF.

The rearrangement links TRBV5-1 to TRBJ2-2, with D perhaps assigned TRBD1 or TRBD2 (5 bases each). This CDR3 is 17 amino acids long. Germline lookup yields CDR1 SGHRS and CDR2 YFSETQ. Trimming removed 0 bases from V and 0 bases from J, with 12 bases in between. CDR3 nucleotide sequence: TGCGCCAGCAGCTTGGCCTTCGGGACCTCGAACACCGGGGAGCTGTTTTTT. It yields the protein CASSLAFGTSNTGELFF.

The chain is built from TRBV10-3 and TRBJ2-1; 9 nucleotides agree with TRBD2. Germline assignment: CDR1 ENHRY and CDR2 SYGVKD. The CDR3 totals 16 residues. V was clipped by 6 bases and J by 0 bases; unmatched bases: 6. In DNA, the CDR3 is TGTGCCATCAGCGCCCTTAGCGGGAGCTCCTACAATGAGCAGTTCTTC. Translation gives CAISALSGSSYNEQFF.

V and J are TRBV18 and TRBJ1-1; 10 bases are a match to TRBD1. Germline V CDR1 and CDR2: KGHSH, LQKENI. After removal of 6 bases from V and 6 bases from J, the junction contained 4 bases not matched to a gene. The CDR3 extends over 13 amino acids. CDR3 sequence reads: CASSADRGAEAFF. CDR3 nucleotides: TGTGCCAGCTCCGCGGACAGGGGGGCTGAAGCTTTCTTT. The full variable domain, its missing parts supplied by reference TRBV18 and TRBJ1-1, is NAGVMQNPRHLVRRRGQEARLRCSPMKGHSHVYWYRQLPEEGLKFMVYLQKENIIDESGMPKERFSAEFPKEGPSILRIQQVVRGDSAAYFCASSADRGAEAFFGQGTRLTVV.

CDR3 region: CASSLGTDYGYTF. The CDR3 bases are TGTGCCAGCAGCCTCGGGACAGACTATGGCTACACCTTC. The J gene is TRBJ1-2, the V gene TRBV7-3; 7 positions match TRBD1. The CDR3 length is 13 residues. V lost 5 bases and J lost 3; bases outside the gene matches: 3. CDR1 and CDR2 from the germline V gene are SGHTA and FQGTGA.